A single sample is the source of the 30 T cell receptor beta chains below, sequenced in a study of OX40 agonist ivuxolimab in advanced cancers. Method: immunoSEQ multiplex PCR; TCRdb's copy keeps in-frame clones and lacks some. This sample has 70,000 or so clones, with around 90% found just once. The sequencing here drew on CD4+ or CD8+ T cells sorted from blood, taken in a trial of the OX40 agonist ivuxolimab. The receptors originated from an adult with an advanced solid tumor such as melanoma, head and neck, liver or kidney cancer.

A few counts support this clone. This chain connects TRBV7-9 to TRBJ1-1, with no clear D. Trimming cost V 4 bases and J 0 bases, with 6 bases left between them. Germline V gene lookup returns CDR1 SEHNR and CDR2 FQNEAQ (reference sequence). CDR3 length equals 13 residues. CDR3 sequence (DNA): TGTGCCAGCAGCTCCCAGGTGAACACTGAAGCTTTCTTT. Translated: CASSSQVNTEAFF.

The chain recombines TRBV7-3 with TRBJ2-1; 8 nucleotides line up with TRBD2. This CDR3 has 16 amino acids. The V and J ends lost 5 bases and 4 bases, in that order; junction bases with no gene match: 10. CDR1 and CDR2 (germline): SGHTA, FQGTGA. CDR3 protein: CASSQFPAGVYNEQFF. The DNA for the CDR3 is TGTGCCAGCAGCCAGTTCCCAGCGGGAGTATACAATGAGCAGTTCTTC.

The chain recombines TRBV15 with TRBJ2-6; 7 nucleotides match TRBD1. This CDR3 is 15 amino acids long. The V gene end was trimmed by 5 bases and the J gene end by 4 bases; junction bases not matched to a gene: 5. Germline lookup yields CDR1 LNHNV and CDR2 YYDKDF (reference sequence). CDR3 loop: CATSLGGGGANVLTF. The CDR3 DNA is TGTGCCACCAGCCTAGGGGGCGGCGGGGCCAACGTCCTGACTTTC.

The chain is built from TRBV28 and TRBJ1-5; weak D call: TRBD1 (6 bases). Germline assignment: CDR1 MDHEN and CDR2 SYDVKM. Trimming pared 5 bases from V and 7 bases from J, leaving 15 bases between. The CDR3 contains 14 residues. The CDR3 DNA reads TGTGCCAGCAGTCCAACACAGGGCAGGCAGCCCCAGCATTTT. Protein: CASSPTQGRQPQHF.

The gene calls are TRBV28 and TRBJ2-7, with D possibly called TRBD1 or TRBD2 (5 bases each). The CDR3 contains 18 residues. From germline, CDR1 is MDHEN and CDR2 SYDVKM. V shed 3 bases and J shed 0 bases, with 21 bases lying between them. This chain's CDR3 is CASSFRDRRDLGSYEQYF. In DNA form, the CDR3 reads TGTGCCAGCAGTTTTAGGGACCGTCGGGACCTCGGCTCCTACGAGCAGTACTTC.

The chain couples TRBV5-1 to TRBJ2-3; TRBD1 agrees at 9 bases. From germline, CDR1 is SGHRS and CDR2 YFSETQ. The CDR3 consists of 15 residues. After removal of 4 bases from V and 3 bases from J, the junction contained 6 bases not matched to a gene. DNA of the CDR3: TGCGCCAGCAGCCCACGACAGGGGGAGACAGATACGCAGTATTTT. Translated, it gives CASSPRQGETDTQYF.

In this sample, this clone turned up once. The rearrangement uses TRBV19 and TRBJ1-5; D is possibly TRBD1 (6 bases). CDR3 length: 16 amino acids. Germline V gene sequence: CDR1 LNHDA, CDR2 SQIVND (reference sequence). The germline V and J ends were trimmed by 7 bases and 1 base, with 17 bases remaining between them. CDR3 protein: CASNRTTGASNQPQHF. The CDR3 nucleotides are TGTGCCAGTAACCGAACGACAGGCGCAAGCAATCAGCCCCAGCATTTT.

The V gene is TRBV18, the J gene TRBJ1-4; 7 bases match TRBD1. From germline, CDR1 is KGHSH and CDR2 LQKENI. The CDR3 runs to 14 residues. V gave up 2 bases and J gave up 6 bases; unmatched junction bases: 3. In DNA, the CDR3 is TGTGCCAGCTCACCAGGGACAGCTGATGAAAAACTGTTTTTT. This encodes CASSPGTADEKLFF.

V gene TRBV4-1 combines with J gene TRBJ2-3; D ambiguous. This CDR3 region has 12 residues. Deletions cut 1 base from V and 7 bases from J, with 6 bases between. CDR1 and CDR2 from the germline V gene are MGHRA and YSYEKL. The CDR3 is CASSQAVNTQYF. The CDR3 coding sequence is TGCGCCAGCAGCCAAGCGGTTAATACGCAGTATTTT.

In its sample, this clone was seen once. The chain recombines TRBV5-1 with TRBJ2-7; tentatively, D is TRBD2 (5 bases). V gave up 0 bases and J gave up 3 bases, with 7 bases separating them. This CDR3 has 13 residues. Germline V lookup: CDR1 SGHRS, CDR2 YFSETQ. The CDR3 sequence is CASSLGSGYEQYF. The CDR3 nucleotides read TGCGCCAGCAGCTTGGGCAGCGGCTACGAGCAGTACTTC.

This chain links TRBV7-3 with TRBJ2-2, with 9 bases identical to TRBD2. The CDR3 runs 16 residues. Germline assignment: CDR1 SGHTA and CDR2 FQGTGA. Losses at the gene ends were 5 bases for V and 5 bases for J; bases not matched to a gene: 9. The CDR3: CASSTPAGGWTGELFF. CDR3 coding DNA: TGTGCCAGCAGCACCCCAGCGGGAGGTTGGACCGGGGAGCTGTTTTTT.

The rearrangement links TRBV7-2 to TRBJ2-7; 7 bases agree with TRBD1. Germline V CDR1 and CDR2: SGHTA, FQGNSA. This CDR3 spans 14 amino acids. V shed 1 base, J shed 9 bases, and the junction held 9 bases outside the gene matches. CDR3 DNA: TGTGCCAGCAGCTTAGGAAGACAGGGATTTGGGCAGTACTTC. Translated: CASSLGRQGFGQYF.

The table lists this clone with a few counts. The rearrangement joins TRBV19 to TRBJ2-7, with D unclear. The CDR3 consists of 14 residues. V lost 5 bases, J lost 0 bases, and 11 bases lay in between. Germline CDR1 LNHDA, CDR2 SQIVND (reference sequence). The CDR3 nucleotides are TGTGCCAGTAGTTTTAGGGCGAGCTCCTACGAGCAGTACTTC. Protein: CASSFRASSYEQYF.

The chain recombines TRBV15 with TRBJ2-3; a weak D match, TRBD2 (6 bases). The CDR3 runs to 16 residues. The ends were cut back, 0 bases at V and 4 bases at J, with 14 bases in the middle. CDR1 and CDR2 (germline): LNHNV, YYDKDF (reference sequence). The CDR3 loop reads CATSRDRPEGADTQYF. The CDR3 nucleotides read TGTGCCACCAGCAGAGATAGGCCGGAGGGCGCAGATACGCAGTATTTT.

This clone has a single count. J is TRBJ2-1 and V is TRBV21-1; the table names TRBD1, a call not compared with the DNA. TRBV21-1 is a listed pseudogene. The length of the CDR3 is 12 residues. CDR3 DNA: TGTGCCAGCAGCAAAGTCGTCCGCAGGAAGTTCTTC. Translated, it gives CASSKVVRRKFF.

The V call is TRBV19, the J call TRBJ2-1; no definite D call. Germline CDR1 and CDR2: LNHDA and SQIVND (reference sequence). V was cut by 1 base and J by 7 bases, with 2 bases left in between. CDR3 size: 11 residues. CDR3 loop: CASSIGNEQFF. CDR3 DNA sequence: TGTGCCAGTAGTATAGGGAATGAGCAGTTCTTC.

This chain connects TRBV19 to TRBJ1-5; 12 nucleotides line up with TRBD1. V lost 7 bases, J lost 6 bases, and 7 bases stayed unmatched. The germline gives CDR1 LNHDA, CDR2 SQIVND (reference sequence). The CDR3 has 15 residues. The CDR3 DNA sequence: TGTGCCAGTACCCCCGGGACAGGGGGCGGTCAGCCCCAGCATTTT. Its protein product is CASTPGTGGGQPQHF.

The chain links TRBV5-1 to TRBJ2-5; 10 nucleotides align to TRBD1. Germline V gene data show CDR1 as SGHRS and CDR2 as YFSETQ. This CDR3 is built from 15 residues. V shed 5 bases, J shed 3 bases, and the junction held 7 bases outside the gene matches. The DNA of the CDR3 is TGCGCCAGCAGGCGGACAGGGGGTGAGGAAGAGACCCAGTACTTC. This codes for CASRRTGGEEETQYF.

The sample holds one count of this clone. The chain combines TRBV28 with TRBJ2-7; tentative D call: TRBD1 (7 bases). The V and J ends lost 6 bases and 5 bases respectively, with 17 bases between them. CDR1 and CDR2 (germline): MDHEN, SYDVKM. CDR3 size: 14 residues. The CDR3 loop is CASSLGGREDEQYF. For the CDR3, the DNA is TGTGCCAGCAGCCTAGGGGGCAGGGAGGACGAGCAGTACTTC.

V usage is TRBV7-9 and J usage is TRBJ2-2, with D hard to call. V lost 5 bases and J lost 0, with 4 bases in between. The CDR3 totals 13 residues. Germline CDR1 is SEHNR and CDR2 is FQNEAQ (reference sequence). CDR3 bases: TGTGCCAGCAGCCAATCGAACACCGGGGAGCTGTTTTTT. It yields the protein CASSQSNTGELFF.

V is TRBV29-1 and J is TRBJ2-2; perhaps TRBD1 as D (5 bases). The V end was cut by 4 bases, the J end by 5 bases, with 14 bases between. CDR3 length: 14 residues. Germline-derived CDR1 and CDR2 are SQVTM and ANQGSEA. CDR3 sequence (DNA): TGCAGCGTTGGGTTGGGGCCGAGGACCGGGGAGCTGTTTTTT. This codes for CSVGLGPRTGELFF.

The CDR3, as DNA: TGTGCCAGCAGCCTTCAGGGTTTCGACACCGGGGAGCTGTTTTTT. Translated, it gives CASSLQGFDTGELFF. V is TRBV5-5 and J is TRBJ2-2; D possibly corresponds to TRBD1 (5 bases). V shed 4 bases and J shed 3 bases, with 13 bases lying between them. This CDR3 contains 15 residues. From germline, CDR1 is SGHKS and CDR2 YYEKEE (reference sequence).

This chain links TRBV9 with TRBJ2-3; D remains ambiguous. Trimming removed 3 bases from V and 4 bases from J, with 6 bases in between. Germline loops: CDR1 SGDLS, CDR2 YYNGEE. The CDR3 covers 12 residues. This CDR3 is CASSALSDTQYF. CDR3 DNA: TGTGCCAGCAGCGCCCTATCAGATACGCAGTATTTT.

Only one count was recorded for this clone. CDR3 in amino acids: CASSLPGTALFEQYF. The DNA for the CDR3 is TGTGCCAGCAGTTTGCCAGGGACGGCCCTCTTCGAGCAGTACTTC. The genes are TRBV27 and TRBJ2-7; D is possibly TRBD1 or TRBD2 (5 bases each). The CDR3 covers 15 residues. V was trimmed by 3 bases and J by 6 bases, leaving 18 bases between them. Germline CDR1 reads MNHEY; CDR2 reads SMNVEV (reference sequence).

J is TRBJ1-2 and V is TRBV7-2; no clear D. The CDR3 contains 14 residues. V was trimmed by 3 bases and J by 1 base, leaving 9 bases between them. Germline lookup yields CDR1 SGHTA and CDR2 FQGNSA. CDR3 nucleotide sequence: TGTGCCAGCAGCTTTCAGAGACTTAACTATGGCTACACCTTC. Translating it yields CASSFQRLNYGYTF.

The chain employs TRBV6-5 and TRBJ2-3, with 9 bases identical to TRBD2. Germline values: CDR1 MNHEY, CDR2 SVGAGI. This CDR3 has 16 amino acids. The ends lost 0 bases at V and 2 bases at J; junction bases unmatched: 3. The CDR3 reads CASSYSAGGFTDTQYF. The DNA of the CDR3 is TGTGCCAGCAGTTACTCGGCGGGAGGGTTCACAGATACGCAGTATTTT.

V and J are TRBV29-1 and TRBJ1-5; D is unresolved. Germline V gives CDR1 SQVTM, CDR2 ANQGSEA. The V and J ends lost 6 bases and 3 bases respectively, with 12 bases between them. The CDR3 length is 13 residues. The CDR3 DNA reads as TGCAGCGTCGGTAGGGCATACAATCAGCCCCAGCATTTT. Its translation is CSVGRAYNQPQHF.

The chain joins TRBV12-5 to TRBJ2-1, with D perhaps matching TRBD2 (6 bases). The ends were cut back, 6 bases at V and 5 bases at J, with 14 bases in the middle. There are 14 residues in the CDR3. Germline CDR1 is LGHNT and CDR2 is FRNRAP. Here the CDR3 reads CASGPSARDNEQFF. The CDR3 coding sequence is TGTGCTAGTGGCCCTAGCGCGCGCGACAATGAGCAGTTCTTC.

This sequence joins TRBV9 and TRBJ2-1; D is unresolved. The V end lost 2 bases, the J end lost 2 bases, and 11 bases lay between the germline ends. CDR3 length equals 15 residues. The V gene's germline CDR1 is SGDLS and CDR2 YYNGEE. The DNA of the CDR3 is TGTGCCAGCAGCGTCAACCGAGCTACCTACAATGAGCAGTTCTTC. It is translated as CASSVNRATYNEQFF.

The V gene is TRBV7-9, the J gene TRBJ2-6; tentative D call: TRBD1 (5 bases). The V and J ends lost 4 bases and 0 bases respectively, with 13 bases between them. The germline gives CDR1 SEHNR, CDR2 FQNEAQ (reference sequence). The CDR3 extends over 17 amino acids. CDR3 loop: CASSSIGQYSGANVLTF. As DNA, the CDR3 is TGTGCCAGCAGCTCTATCGGACAATACTCTGGGGCCAACGTCCTGACTTTC.